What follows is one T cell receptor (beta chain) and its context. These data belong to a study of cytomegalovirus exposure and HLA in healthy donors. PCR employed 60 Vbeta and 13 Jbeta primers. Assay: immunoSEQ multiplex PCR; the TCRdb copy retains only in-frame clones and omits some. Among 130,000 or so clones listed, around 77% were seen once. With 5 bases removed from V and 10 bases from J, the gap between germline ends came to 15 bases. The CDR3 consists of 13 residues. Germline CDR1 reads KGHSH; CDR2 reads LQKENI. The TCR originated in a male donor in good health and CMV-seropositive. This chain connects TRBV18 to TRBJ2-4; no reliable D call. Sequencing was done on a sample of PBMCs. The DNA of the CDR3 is TGTGCCAGCTCATCTTATTTCCTCCCTATTCAGTACTTC. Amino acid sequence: CASSSYFLPIQYF.